This T cell receptor (beta chain) was recovered during a study of T cell clonotyping in hematopoietic cell transplantation. Overall study context: Cytoreduction preceded collection of pretransplant recipient samples.

The repertoire was sequenced with immunoSEQ multiplex PCR; TCRdb's copy has only in-frame clones and lacks some. Here the sample spans about 43,000 clones, 85% being singletons. The germline V gene encodes CDR1 LNHDA and CDR2 SQIVND (reference sequence). Trimming pared 5 bases from V and 2 bases from J, leaving 19 bases between. CDR3 size: 16 residues. The study's findings and limits: Recipient TCR diversity dropped after transplant; expanded clonotypes rose from day 30 to 180. CD4 and CD8 repertoire contributions could not be separated without sorting.

As for this clone: Its antigen remains unidentified.

As to time point: recipient sample about 28 days before transplant, after cytoreduction. This chain connects TRBV19 to TRBJ2-7, with D possibly TRBD2 on 5 matching bases. This clonotype originated in a man between 60 and 75 years old with acute myeloid leukemia. Some clones in this sample may be carry-over from other donors' samples. Source: peripheral blood mononuclear cells, taken before stem cell transplant. CDR3 amino acids: CASSSQTSLGAYEQYF. The CDR3 DNA is TGTGCCAGTAGTTCCCAGACTTCCCTCGGGGCCTACGAGCAGTACTTC.